The clone carrying this T cell receptor (beta chain) was counted a single time. Its specificity is not known. Antigen-specific CD4+ T cells expanded by the ViraFEST assay with viral peptide pools were then sequenced. Isolating CD4+ T cells followed less than 12 days of culture. Nobody among the vaccine recipients had prior SARS-CoV-2 infection (nucleocapsid antibodies were negative). Cultivation was performed at approximately 2.1 million PBMC per well with 10 IU/ml IL-2 and approximately 9.2 ug/ml peptides added. In the cultures, half the medium was exchanged for IL-2 medium on days 3 and 7. This entry belongs to a study of vaccination effects on CD4 cells after COVID-19. Turning to the study itself: As their vaccination, participants received two doses of either BNT162b2 or mRNA-1273.

V was cut by 2 bases and J by 1 base, with 8 bases left in between. The germline gives CDR1 MDHEN, CDR2 SYDVKM. There are 14 residues in the CDR3. Clones were sequenced by immunoSEQ multiplex PCR, and TCRdb holds only the in-frame ones, with some missing. The sample records 25,000 to 35,000 clones, around 75% being singletons. Overall study findings and caveats: Just 1 of 255 vaccine-induced clones in healthy recipients was cross-reactive.

The chain employs TRBV28 and TRBJ1-1; no firm D call. This clonotype originated in a human donor who received a COVID-19 vaccine. The sequencing used CD4+ T cells from PBMCs cultured with SARS-CoV-2 spike peptides, collected before COVID-19 vaccination. The CDR3 region is CASSLATGNTEAFF. CDR3 DNA sequence: TGTGCCAGCAGTTTAGCCACGGGGAACACTGAAGCTTTCTTT.